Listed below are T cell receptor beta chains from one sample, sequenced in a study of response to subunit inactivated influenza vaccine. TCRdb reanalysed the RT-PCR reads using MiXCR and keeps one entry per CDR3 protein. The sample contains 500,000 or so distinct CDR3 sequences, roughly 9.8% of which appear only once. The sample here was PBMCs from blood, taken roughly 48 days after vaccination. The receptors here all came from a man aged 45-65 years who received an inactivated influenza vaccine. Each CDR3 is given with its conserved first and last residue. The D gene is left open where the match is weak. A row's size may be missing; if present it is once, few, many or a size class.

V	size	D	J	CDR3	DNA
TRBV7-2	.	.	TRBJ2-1	CASSLSLDKYNEQFF	TGTGCCAGCAGCTTATCCTTAGACAAATACAATGAGCAGTTCTTC
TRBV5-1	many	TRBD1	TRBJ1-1	CASSLEIRGLDTEAFF	TGCGCCAGCAGCTTGGAAATTAGGGGGCTGGACACTGAAGCTTTCTTT
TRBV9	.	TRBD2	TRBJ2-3	CASSLSGGDTSWTDTQYF	TGTGCCAGCAGCCTTAGCGGGGGGGATACATCGTGGACAGATACGCAGTATTTT
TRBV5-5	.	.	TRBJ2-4	CASSLEGSKGYIQYF	TGTGCCAGCAGCTTGGAGGGGTCCAAGGGCTACATTCAGTACTTC
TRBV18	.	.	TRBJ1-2	CASSSTAGVQGARYTF	TGTGCCAGTTCGTCGACCGCAGGGGTGCAAGGTGCTCGCTACACCTTC
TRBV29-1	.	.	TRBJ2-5	CSVGGGAGQETQYF	TGCAGCGTTGGGGGGGGCGCGGGGCAAGAGACCCAGTACTTC
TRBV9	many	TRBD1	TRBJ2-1	CASSGTGGWNEQFF	TGTGCCAGCTCCGGGACAGGGGGCTGGAATGAGCAGTTCTTC
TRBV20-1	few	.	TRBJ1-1	CSGTTMDTEAFF	TGCAGTGGGACCACCATGGACACTGAAGCTTTCTTT
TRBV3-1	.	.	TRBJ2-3	CASSRTPVSSSSTDTQYF	TGTGCCAGCAGCCGCACTCCAGTTAGCTCGTCTAGCACAGATACGCAGTATTTT
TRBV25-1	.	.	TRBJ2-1	CASSEQRWINNEQFF	TGTGCCAGCAGTGAGCAAAGGTGGATAAACAATGAGCAGTTCTTC
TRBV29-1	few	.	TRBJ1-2	CSSNTGGYGYTF	TGCAGCTCTAATACCGGAGGTTATGGCTACACCTTC
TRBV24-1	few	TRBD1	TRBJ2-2	CATSDPTQGAGELFF	TGTGCCACCAGTGATCCTACGCAGGGGGCCGGGGAGCTGTTTTTT
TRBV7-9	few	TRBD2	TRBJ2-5	CASSPGTSGSETQYF	TGTGCCAGCAGCCCCGGGACTAGCGGGAGCGAAACCCAGTACTTC
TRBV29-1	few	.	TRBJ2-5	CSGKEETQYF	TGCAGCGGCAAAGAGGAGACCCAGTACTTC
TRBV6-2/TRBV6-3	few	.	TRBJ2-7	CASSYSGVSSYEQYF	TGTGCCAGCAGTTACTCCGGAGTGTCCTCCTACGAGCAGTACTTC
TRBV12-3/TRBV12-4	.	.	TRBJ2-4	CASSSTVNIQYF	TGTGCCAGCAGTTCGACAGTGAACATTCAGTACTTC
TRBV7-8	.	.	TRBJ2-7	CASSLALLPTYEQYF	TGTGCCAGCAGCTTAGCCCTCCTGCCGACCTACGAGCAGTACTTC
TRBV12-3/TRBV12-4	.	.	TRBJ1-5	CASSLAGADSNQPQHF	TGTGCCAGCAGTTTAGCAGGGGCCGATAGCAATCAGCCCCAGCATTTT
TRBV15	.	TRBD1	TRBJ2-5	CATRQGPRETQYF	TGTGCCACCAGACAGGGGCCGAGAGAGACCCAGTACTTC
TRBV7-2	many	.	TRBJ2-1	CASRRFFSYNEQFF	TGTGCCAGCCGAAGGTTTTTCTCCTACAATGAGCAGTTCTTC
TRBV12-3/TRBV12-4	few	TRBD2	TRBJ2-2	CASVSGSPGLATGELFF	TGTGCCAGCGTCTCGGGGTCTCCGGGACTAGCCACCGGGGAGCTGTTTTTT
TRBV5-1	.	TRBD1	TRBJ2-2	CASSLPRTGGATYGELFF	TGCGCCAGCAGCTTGCCCCGGACAGGGGGCGCGACTTACGGGGAGCTGTTTTTT
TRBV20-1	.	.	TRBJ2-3	CSARAGADTQYF	TGCAGTGCTAGAGCAGGGGCAGATACGCAGTATTTT
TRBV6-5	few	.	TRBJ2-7	CASSSWREGAYEQYF	TGTGCCAGCAGCTCCTGGAGGGAGGGGGCCTACGAGCAGTACTTC
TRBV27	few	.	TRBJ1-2	CASSFLTGLNYGYTF	TGTGCCAGCAGTTTTTTAACAGGCCTTAACTATGGCTACACCTTC
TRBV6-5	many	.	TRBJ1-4	CASSYRQASEKLFF	TGTGCCAGCAGTTACCGACAGGCCTCTGAAAAACTGTTTTTT
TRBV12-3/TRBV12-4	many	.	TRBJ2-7	CASRRQPYSYEQYF	TGTGCCAGCAGACGACAGCCCTACTCCTACGAGCAGTACTTC